This T cell receptor (beta chain) originates from a study of T cell responses to AZD1222 COVID-19 vaccine. Study at large: Second-dose timings of about 4 or about 12 weeks were pooled. Study-wide findings and caveats: Donors skewed white British and female; clonal diversity was possibly underestimated. Only a handful of individuals given AZD1222 were seropositive at baseline.

Assay: immunoSEQ multiplex PCR; the TCRdb copy retains only in-frame clones and omits some. The sample carries 110,000 to 150,000 clones, 88% recorded once. CDR1 SGHRS and CDR2 YFSETQ come from the germline V gene. V lost 1 base and J lost 3, with 7 bases in between. CDR3 length: 13 amino acids. A note on this clone: Its matching antigen is unknown.

This TCR derives from an adult in good health. The gene calls are TRBV5-1 and TRBJ1-2, with D maybe TRBD1 (6 bases). Material: peripheral blood, obtained on day 0 of AZD1222 vaccination. The CDR3 reads CASSLRQDYGYTF. The CDR3 DNA follows: TGCGCCAGCAGCTTGAGACAGGACTATGGCTACACCTTC. Together with reference TRBV5-1 and TRBJ1-2, the CDR3 gives the full variable domain: KAGVTQTPRYLIKTRGQQVTLSCSPISGHRSVSWYQQTPGQGLQFLFEYFSETQRNKGNFPGRFSGRQFSNSRSEMNVSTLELGDSALYLCASSLRQDYGYTFGSGTRLTVV.